Listed here are 23 T cell receptor beta chains from one sample, sequenced in a study of T cell repertoires in cytomegalovirus infection. MiXCR, run by TCRdb on the reads, gives a single entry per CDR3 protein. The sample contains roughly 200,000 distinct CDR3 sequences, 8% to 10% of which appear only once. The sequencing sample was made of PBMCs. These receptors all stem from a human donor in good health (CMV status not recorded). Some clones in this sample may be carry-over from other donors' samples.

This clonotype was detected only a few times. The chain has TRBV24-1 and TRBJ2-1; 9 bases are a match to TRBD1. Germline lookup yields CDR1 KGHDR and CDR2 SFDVKD. There are 13 residues in the CDR3. The J segment lost 7 bases and the V segment lost 9 bases, leaving 6 bases of the junction unmatched. DNA of the CDR3: TGTGCCACCGCCGGGACAGGGAAGAATGAGCAGTTCTTC. Translating gives CATAGTGKNEQFF.

This sequence joins TRBV20-1 and TRBJ2-1; D remains unclear. The germline V gene has CDR1 DFQATT and CDR2 SNEGSKA (reference sequence). The V gene lost 5 bases and the J gene lost 10 bases, with 12 bases spanning the gap. The CDR3 totals 11 residues. CDR3 residues: CSAFPGHEQFF. DNA of the CDR3: TGCAGTGCTTTCCCCGGGCACGAGCAGTTCTTC.

This clonotype was observed at least ten times. The CDR3 nucleotides are TGTGCCAGCAGCTTATCGCCTAGCGGGGCGAACACCGGGGAGCTGTTTTTT. Its protein is CASSLSPSGANTGELFF. The chain has TRBV7-2 and TRBJ2-2; TRBD2 matches 9 bases. The CDR3 totals 17 residues. The trim removed 2 bases at V and 0 bases at J, leaving 4 bases unmatched. In germline, CDR1 is SGHTA, CDR2 FQGNSA.

This clonotype was counted only a few times. The chain combines TRBV20-1 with TRBJ1-4; 7 bases fit TRBD1. This CDR3 spans 19 amino acids. Losses at the gene ends were 2 bases for V and 3 bases for J; bases not matched to a gene: 18. CDR1 and CDR2 from the germline V gene are DFQATT and SNEGSKA (reference sequence). The CDR3 spells CSARSLWEQGFTANEKLFF. The DNA of the CDR3 is TGCAGTGCTAGATCCCTTTGGGAACAGGGGTTTACGGCTAATGAAAAACTGTTTTTT.

This clonotype was found many times. V usage is TRBV7-6 and J usage is TRBJ2-7, with 8 bases fitting TRBD1. This CDR3 contains 14 residues. Germline V gives CDR1 SGHVS, CDR2 FNYEAQ. V was pared by 1 base and J by 2 bases, with 1 base of the junction left unmatched. The CDR3 DNA reads as TGTGCCAGCAGCTTAGGGACAGGGCCCTACGAGCAGTACTTC. Translation gives CASSLGTGPYEQYF.

This clonotype was recorded many times. The J gene is TRBJ2-5, the V gene TRBV7-8; a possible D gene is TRBD2 (6 bases). V gave up 3 bases and J gave up 5 bases, with 10 bases separating them. Germline V CDR1 and CDR2: SGHVS, FQNEAQ. The CDR3 loop spans 13 amino acids. CDR3 nucleotides: TGTGCCAGCAGCTTTGGACGGGGGGAGACCCAGTACTTC. Its protein is CASSFGRGETQYF.

Many counts were recorded for this clonotype. This rearrangement joins TRBV7-2 to TRBJ1-2, with D possibly being TRBD1 (6 bases). V lost 5 bases and J lost 8, with 15 bases in between. This CDR3 has 13 amino acids. Germline V gene sequence: CDR1 SGHTA, CDR2 FQGNSA. In DNA, the CDR3 is TGTGCCAGCAGCCCGGGGGCGGGTCGGGGCTACACCTTC. This gives the protein CASSPGAGRGYTF.

The chain links TRBV15 to TRBJ2-2, with TRBD2 identical over 8 bases. The germline V gene encodes CDR1 LNHNV and CDR2 YYDKDF (reference sequence). The CDR3 contains 16 residues. The V gene end was trimmed by 1 base and the J gene end by 3 bases; junction bases not matched to a gene: 4. As DNA, the CDR3 is TGTGCCACCAGCAGAGGAGCGGGGGAACACACCGGGGAGCTGTTTTTT. Protein: CATSRGAGEHTGELFF.

This clonotype was counted at least ten times. The rearrangement uses TRBV7-2 and TRBJ2-1; D remains ambiguous. Germline V lookup: CDR1 SGHTA, CDR2 FQGNSA. V was pared by 2 bases and J by 7 bases, with 12 bases between. The length of the CDR3 is 14 residues. The CDR3 region is CASSLYTRVNEQFF. DNA for the CDR3: TGTGCCAGCAGCTTATATACCCGGGTAAATGAGCAGTTCTTC.

The sample holds a few counts of this clonotype. The chain uses TRBV7-9 and TRBJ2-2; D perhaps matches TRBD1 (5 bases). CDR1 SEHNR and CDR2 FQNEAQ come from the germline V gene (reference sequence). V lost 0 bases, J lost 4 bases, and 18 bases lay in between. CDR3 length equals 18 residues. Here the CDR3 DNA reads TGTGCCAGCAGCTTAGCCCGTGCAGGGTTTGGTGGCACCGGGGAGCTGTTTTTT. Protein: CASSLARAGFGGTGELFF.

Many counts were recorded for this clonotype. The chain couples TRBV7-2 to TRBJ1-6; TRBD1 aligns across 8 bases. The V gene end was trimmed by 5 bases and the J gene end by 7 bases; junction bases not matched to a gene: 10. From germline, CDR1 is SGHTA and CDR2 FQGNSA. CDR3 size: 16 residues. The CDR3 nucleotides read TGTGCCAGCAGCAGAGAGATGAGACAGGGGAATTCACCCCTCCACTTT. It is translated as CASSREMRQGNSPLHF.

In this sample, this clonotype turned up a few times. The J gene is TRBJ1-5, the V gene TRBV24-1; D is uncertain. This CDR3 has 16 amino acids. Germline lookup yields CDR1 KGHDR and CDR2 SFDVKD. Trimming left V 3 bases short and J 0 bases short, with 11 bases between. The CDR3 is CATSDTTAYSNQPQHF. Written as DNA, the CDR3 is TGTGCCACCAGTGATACCACAGCCTATAGCAATCAGCCCCAGCATTTT.

In this sample, this clonotype turned up many times. The gene calls are TRBV28 and TRBJ1-5; TRBD1 is a possible D gene (6 bases). CDR3 length: 14 residues. V lost 5 bases to trimming and J lost 3 bases, with 11 bases between them. Germline assignment: CDR1 MDHEN and CDR2 SYDVKM. The CDR3 sequence: CASSLTGPNQPQHF. Here the CDR3 DNA reads TGTGCCAGCAGTCTGACAGGCCCCAATCAGCCCCAGCATTTT.

V gene TRBV11-2 combines with J gene TRBJ2-7; D may be TRBD1 (6 bases). CDR3 length equals 15 residues. The V end was cut by 7 bases, the J end by 2 bases, with 18 bases between. Germline-derived CDR1 and CDR2 are SGHAT and FQNNGV. CDR3 region: CASTPRRGMAYEQYF. The CDR3 DNA is TGTGCCAGCACCCCCCGTAGGGGGATGGCCTACGAGCAGTACTTC.

This clonotype was seen a few times. The rearrangement links TRBV20-1 to TRBJ1-1; D unclear. The CDR3 loop spans 13 amino acids. Germline CDR1 DFQATT, CDR2 SNEGSKA (reference sequence). Trimming shortened V by 2 bases and J by 4 bases, and 11 bases separated the two germline ends. CDR3 residues: CSARWWGSTEAFF. The CDR3 coding sequence is TGCAGTGCTAGATGGTGGGGATCCACTGAAGCTTTCTTT.

This clonotype was recorded at least ten times. The chain links TRBV28 to TRBJ2-3; no clear D. Trimming pared 7 bases from V and 4 bases from J, leaving 9 bases between. Germline assignment: CDR1 MDHEN and CDR2 SYDVKM. The CDR3 has 12 residues. The chain's CDR3 is CASKKGSDTQYF. The CDR3 nucleotides are TGTGCCAGCAAAAAGGGTTCAGATACGCAGTATTTT.

This clonotype was recorded at least ten times. The J gene is TRBJ1-2, the V gene TRBV9; D is unresolved. Trimming pared 3 bases from V and 7 bases from J, leaving 13 bases between. The length of the CDR3 is 13 residues. Germline V gene sequence: CDR1 SGDLS, CDR2 YYNGEE. Here the CDR3 reads CASSASPTIGYTF. For the CDR3, the DNA is TGTGCCAGCAGCGCATCCCCGACGATTGGCTACACCTTC.

Regarding this clonotype: A clone one base away is much larger, so this may be a read error. V usage is TRBV5-4 and J usage is TRBJ1-1; D gene uncertain. This CDR3 region has 12 residues. Germline V CDR1 and CDR2: SGHNT, YYREEE (reference sequence). The CDR3, as DNA: TGTGCCAGCAGCTTGGGGGCGAGAGAAGCTTACTTT. This sequence encodes CASSLGAREAYF.

This clonotype has at least ten counts. The chain uses TRBV7-4 and TRBJ1-5, with 7 bases lining up with TRBD1. The CDR3 covers 15 residues. Looked up from germline, CDR1 is SGHVT and CDR2 is SQSDAQ. The trim removed 4 bases at V and 3 bases at J, leaving 6 bases unmatched. CDR3 residues: CASSCYTGVNQPQHF. In DNA, the CDR3 is TGTGCCAGCAGCTGCTATACAGGGGTCAATCAGCCCCAGCATTTT.

This clonotype was seen many times. The chain employs TRBV7-2 and TRBJ2-7; D is undetermined. The germline gives CDR1 SGHTA, CDR2 FQGNSA. The germline V and J ends were trimmed by 5 bases and 3 bases, with 14 bases remaining between them. There are 14 residues in the CDR3. The CDR3 DNA reads TGTGCCAGCAGCCCAGAGCCCGCAGACTACGAGCAGTACTTC. Residues: CASSPEPADYEQYF.

The chain recombines TRBV29-1 with TRBJ2-5; perhaps TRBD2 as D (7 bases). CDR3 size: 15 residues. Trimming stripped 5 bases from V and 4 bases from J, with 20 bases between. Germline CDR1 reads SQVTM; CDR2 reads ANQGSEA. The DNA for the CDR3 is TGCAGCGTTTCCCCACCCTCCGGGGGGCGAGAGACCCAGTACTTC. Its translation: CSVSPPSGGRETQYF.

This clonotype was observed at least ten times. The chain combines TRBV7-8 with TRBJ1-2, with D uncertain. V lost 6 bases and J 2 bases, leaving 10 bases between the germline ends. The CDR3 has 13 residues. Germline V gene data show CDR1 as SGHVS and CDR2 as FQNEAQ. The CDR3 sequence is CASSQNANYGYTF. CDR3 DNA sequence: TGTGCCAGCAGTCAGAACGCGAACTATGGCTACACCTTC.

This clonotype is labeled as medium-sized. The chain couples TRBV7-2 to TRBJ1-3, with 7 nucleotides matching TRBD1. The CDR3 consists of 16 residues. CDR1 is SGHTA, CDR2 FQGNSA, per germline. The ends lost 0 bases at V and 2 bases at J; junction bases unmatched: 4. The CDR3 DNA follows: TGTGCCAGCAGCTTAGCGCCGGGGACAGCTGGAAACACCATATATTTT. This encodes CASSLAPGTAGNTIYF.